This is a list of T cell receptor beta chains from one sample in a study of T-cell reconstitution after alpha-beta-depleted transplantation in children. Via MiXCR, TCRdb re-called the PCR reads, giving one row per CDR3 protein. The repertoire consists of 200,000 to 250,000 distinct CDR3 sequences, with about 9.2% occurring once and the leading ten covering approximately 5.9%. The sequencing used PBMCs from the stem cell graft donor, collected from the stem cell graft. These receptors came from a human donor who donated a stem cell graft to a child with acute lymphoblastic leukemia. The CDR3 runs from the conserved cysteine through the conserved F or W. The D gene is left open where the match is weak. Only part of the rows carry a size: once, few, many, or a class if the clone is expanded.

clone size,D gene,V gene,J gene,CDR3 DNA,CDR3 protein
few,TRBD1,TRBV27,TRBJ2-7,TGTGCCAGCAGTCCGCACCCCGGGACAGCGTACGAGCAGTACTTC,CASSPHPGTAYEQYF
NA,NA,TRBV10-1,TRBJ2-2,TGCGCCAGCAGTGTAACTCTGAACACCGGGGAGCTGTTTTTT,CASSVTLNTGELFF
NA,NA,TRBV4-2,TRBJ2-1,TGTGCCAGCAGCCCCCTTCGAGGGGGCTCCTACAATGAGCAGTTCTTC,CASSPLRGGSYNEQFF
NA,TRBD1,TRBV12-3/TRBV12-4,TRBJ2-3,TGTGCCAGCAGTCCCCAGACAGGGGGGACGGCAGATACGCAGTATTTT,CASSPQTGGTADTQYF
many,TRBD2,TRBV7-9,TRBJ2-2,TGTGCCAGCAGCCCACACCGTAGCGGGTGGGTCACCGGGGAGCTGTTTTTT,CASSPHRSGWVTGELFF
few,NA,TRBV5-1,TRBJ1-2,TGCGCCAGCAGCTTGGCCGGGAACCTCTATGGCTACACCTTC,CASSLAGNLYGYTF
few,TRBD2,TRBV11-2,TRBJ2-1,TGTGCCAGCAGGCCGCGGGGGGGACCCTACAATGAGCAGTTCTTC,CASRPRGGPYNEQFF
many,TRBD1,TRBV18,TRBJ1-1,TGTGCCAGCTCACCGGGACAGGGGACCCAGAACACTGAAGCTTTCTTT,CASSPGQGTQNTEAFF
few,NA,TRBV19,TRBJ1-1,TGTGCCAGTAGTCCACTTTTGGCCACTGAAGCTTTCTTT,CASSPLLATEAFF
NA,TRBD1,TRBV6-2/TRBV6-3,TRBJ2-7,TGTGCCAGCACAAGGGGGCAAGGAGAGCAGTACTTC,CASTRGQGEQYF
many,TRBD1,TRBV12-3/TRBV12-4,TRBJ1-2,TGTGCCAGCAGTTGGGGACAGCCTGGCTACACCTTC,CASSWGQPGYTF
few,TRBD1,TRBV18,TRBJ1-5,TGTGCCAGCTCAGAACAGGGGATTGTGAGCAATCAGCCCCAGCATTTT,CASSEQGIVSNQPQHF
few,NA,TRBV27,TRBJ1-4,TGTGCCAGCAGTGTATCACCCGGGGAAGAAAAACTGTTTTTT,CASSVSPGEEKLFF
many,NA,TRBV27,TRBJ1-1,TGTGCCAGCAGCCCCGGGGGCGCTGAAGCTTTCTTT,CASSPGGAEAFF
many,NA,TRBV5-5,TRBJ2-1,TGTGCCAGCAGCTTGGTGTCGGCGGCTTACAATGAGCAGTTCTTC,CASSLVSAAYNEQFF
few,TRBD2,TRBV29-1,TRBJ2-7,TGCAGCATCTCCGGACTAGCTGGGAACCTCTACGAGCAGTACTTC,CSISGLAGNLYEQYF
few,NA,TRBV5-1,TRBJ2-7,TGCGCCAGCAGCACGGGACTCCTCCGGAGGGAGCAGTACTTC,CASSTGLLRREQYF
NA,TRBD2,TRBV3-1,TRBJ2-1,TGTGCCAGCAGCCAAGATCGGGGGGGGACCTACAATGAGCAGTTCTTC,CASSQDRGGTYNEQFF
few,TRBD1,TRBV12-3/TRBV12-4,TRBJ1-4,TGTGCCAGCAGTTCCAGACAGGGCGCAGGTGAAAAACTGTTTTTT,CASSSRQGAGEKLFF
NA,TRBD2,TRBV5-6,TRBJ2-1,TGTGCCAGCAGCTCGCACGGGGGGGGGTTTGAGCAGTTCTTC,CASSSHGGGFEQFF
NA,NA,TRBV12-3/TRBV12-4,TRBJ2-1,TGTGCCAGCAGTTACGACGGGAATGAGCAGTTCTTC,CASSYDGNEQFF
few,NA,TRBV2,TRBJ1-5,TGTGCCAGCAGTGATCAGGGAAGGTGGTCGCATTTT,CASSDQGRWSHF
few,TRBD1,TRBV10-3,TRBJ1-4,TGTGCCATCAGGGGACAGGGTCATGAAAAACTGTTTTTT,CAIRGQGHEKLFF
few,NA,TRBV20-1,TRBJ2-1,TGCAGTGCTCTTTGGACTGTCCGACCCCTTAACAATGAGCAGTTCTTC,CSALWTVRPLNNEQFF
few,NA,TRBV12-3/TRBV12-4,TRBJ2-3,TGTGCCAGCAGGCTGGATGGGCCTGGCACAGATACGCAGTATTTT,CASRLDGPGTDTQYF
many,NA,TRBV7-9,TRBJ1-5,TGTGCCAGCAGCTTGAACCCGGGGTCGGATGGCAATCAGCCCCAGCATTTT,CASSLNPGSDGNQPQHF
few,NA,TRBV27,TRBJ1-5,TGTGCCAGCAGTACCTCTGACATGGAACAGCCCCAGCATTTT,CASSTSDMEQPQHF
NA,TRBD2,TRBV5-1,TRBJ2-1,TGCGCCAGCAGCTGGCCCCGGGCGGGGGGTGGCTACAATGAGCAGTTCTTC,CASSWPRAGGGYNEQFF
many,TRBD2,TRBV27,TRBJ2-3,TGTGCCAGCACCGGGACTAGCGGGGGGCGCACAGATACGCAGTATTTT,CASTGTSGGRTDTQYF
many,TRBD1,TRBV2,TRBJ1-1,TGTGCCAGCAGTGGGGACAGGGGGCTAATGAACACTGAAGCTTTCTTT,CASSGDRGLMNTEAFF
few,NA,TRBV9,TRBJ2-3,TGTGCCAGCAGCCCCTTAGCGGTGCGCACAGATACGCAGTATTTT,CASSPLAVRTDTQYF
many,NA,TRBV4-1,TRBJ2-3,TGCGCCAGCAGCCAAGTCCCCGGGACAAAGACAGATACGCAGTATTTT,CASSQVPGTKTDTQYF
few,TRBD1,TRBV5-1,TRBJ1-1,TGCGCCAGCAGCATTTCAGGGGGGCAGACTGAAGCTTTCTTT,CASSISGGQTEAFF
NA,NA,TRBV7-6,TRBJ2-1,TGTGCCAGCAGCGCCGCCAATGAGCAGTTCTTC,CASSAANEQFF
few,NA,TRBV29-1,TRBJ2-7,TGCAGCGCCGGGGACGGCTACGAGCAGTACTTC,CSAGDGYEQYF
NA,NA,TRBV7-2,TRBJ2-1,TGTGCCAGCAGCAGTAAGGCGTGGGGGTACTATAACAATGAGCAGTTCTTC,CASSSKAWGYYNNEQFF
NA,NA,TRBV11-2,TRBJ1-3,TGTGCCAGCAGCCCGAAGGGGTTCAGGGACTCTGGAAACACCATATATTTT,CASSPKGFRDSGNTIYF
many,TRBD2,TRBV7-2,TRBJ2-5,TGTGCCAGCAGCTCGGAGTTGACTAGCGGGGTAGTGAAGACCCAGTACTTC,CASSSELTSGVVKTQYF
many,TRBD1,TRBV11-2,TRBJ1-2,TGTGCCAGCAGCTTAGCGACAGGGGGCTCTGGCTACACCTTC,CASSLATGGSGYTF
few,TRBD1,TRBV20-1,TRBJ1-1,TGCAGTGCTAGTGGGGGACAGGGGGCGCGTGCTGAAGCTTTCTTT,CSASGGQGARAEAFF
many,NA,TRBV5-5,TRBJ2-3,TGTGCCAGCAGCTTGCCGGGGGCCTTAAGCACAGATACGCAGTATTTT,CASSLPGALSTDTQYF
many,NA,TRBV5-4,TRBJ2-1,TGTGCCAGCAGCTTTAGCCTTCAGACCTACAATGAGCAGTTCTTC,CASSFSLQTYNEQFF
many,NA,TRBV6-1,TRBJ2-2,TGTGCCATCCGCCCATTGGGGCAAACCGGGGAGCTGTTTTTT,CAIRPLGQTGELFF
NA,NA,TRBV7-8,TRBJ2-7,TGTGCCAGCAGCTTTCATGGGGGGCCGGACTCCTACGAGCAGTACTTC,CASSFHGGPDSYEQYF
many,TRBD1,TRBV12-3/TRBV12-4,TRBJ1-2,TGTGCCAGCAGTTTAATGACAGGGAATGGCTACACCTTC,CASSLMTGNGYTF
few,NA,TRBV2,TRBJ2-5,TGTGCCAGCAGTGTTCAGCGGGCGGAAGAGACCCAGTACTTC,CASSVQRAEETQYF
few,NA,TRBV4-2,TRBJ1-3,TGTGCCAGCAGCCAAGTTACCGGGATTAACTCTGGAAACACCATATATTTT,CASSQVTGINSGNTIYF
many,TRBD1,TRBV5-1,TRBJ2-4,TGCGCCAGCAGCTTGGCGGACAGGACAATGGACATTCAGTACTTC,CASSLADRTMDIQYF
NA,TRBD1,TRBV19,TRBJ2-5,TGTGCCAGTAGTAGGGGACAGCTCCAAGAGACCCAGTACTTC,CASSRGQLQETQYF
few,TRBD2,TRBV12-3/TRBV12-4,TRBJ2-5,TGTGCCAGCAGTTCCCCGGCCGACCTCGGGACTAGTAGGGTAGTGGAGACCCAGTACTTC,CASSSPADLGTSRVVETQYF
many,NA,TRBV4-2,TRBJ2-1,TGTGCCAGCAGCCATGATGCCGAGCGAGCGATTGAGCAGTTCTTC,CASSHDAERAIEQFF
NA,TRBD2,TRBV6-1,TRBJ2-1,TGTGCCAGCAGCCCCAGGGGACTAGCGGGGGAGTTTAAATACAATGAGCAGTTCTTC,CASSPRGLAGEFKYNEQFF
few,NA,TRBV28,TRBJ1-1,TGTGCCGGGAGAGCAGGGTCTGAAGCTTTCTTT,CAGRAGSEAFF
NA,NA,TRBV6-9,TRBJ2-7,TGTGCCAGCAATGGGGGAAGCTCCTACGAGCAGTACTTC,CASNGGSSYEQYF
many,TRBD2,TRBV5-4,TRBJ2-4,TGTGCCAGCAGCCCGGAAGCGGGGTCGGTGGGGAACATTCAGTACTTC,CASSPEAGSVGNIQYF
NA,NA,TRBV20-1,TRBJ1-1,TGCAGTGCTAGAGAAGGGTCTACCGGTAACACTGAAGCTTTCTTT,CSAREGSTGNTEAFF
few,TRBD1,TRBV10-3,TRBJ1-4,TGTGCCATCAGTGAGTGGACAGGGGTTACTGAAAAACTGTTTTTT,CAISEWTGVTEKLFF
few,NA,TRBV10-2,TRBJ1-1,TGCGCCAGCGGGAAGGTGGTTAATCAGTACACTGAAGCTTTCTTT,CASGKVVNQYTEAFF
NA,NA,TRBV2,TRBJ1-4,TGTGCCAGCAGAACAAACAGGGTGGTTGGTGAAAAACTGTTTTTT,CASRTNRVVGEKLFF
once,TRBD2,TRBV6-1,TRBJ2-5,TGTGCCAGCAGCTCATCTCAGCGGGGGGGCCGGGAGACCCAGTACTTC,CASSSSQRGGRETQYF